Each of the 30 T cell receptor beta chains below was sequenced from the same sample in a study of radiation and T cells in renal cell carcinoma. Time point reported: blood 2 weeks post-SBRT. The treatment here: 15 Gy SBRT to primary tumor, nephrectomy 4 weeks later. Sequencing was performed with immunoSEQ multiplex PCR; in TCRdb, only in-frame clones are kept and a portion is missing. The profile shows about 130,000 clones, around 85% of them singletons. This material consisted of blood, taken from a patient whose treatment included radiotherapy and nephrectomy. All receptors derive from a man aged 50 to 60 with renal cell carcinoma.

The chain recombines TRBV19 with TRBJ2-1, with a possible D match to TRBD2 (6 bases). CDR1 and CDR2 (germline): LNHDA, SQIVND (reference sequence). The CDR3 runs to 17 residues. V lost 4 bases to trimming and J lost 0 bases, with 16 bases between them. CDR3 DNA: TGTGCCAGTAGTACTCCGGGACTCCTGAGCTCCTACAATGAGCAGTTCTTC. It codes for CASSTPGLLSSYNEQFF. Variable domain in full (rest from reference TRBV19 and TRBJ2-1): DGGITQSPKYLFRKEGQNVTLSCEQNLNHDAMYWYRQDPGQGLRLIYYSQIVNDFQKGDIAEGYSVSREKKESFPLTVTSAQKNPTAFYLCASSTPGLLSSYNEQFFGPGTRLTVL.

About this clone: A much larger clone is a single base away; this may be a read error. The chain has TRBV9 and TRBJ1-3; D possibly corresponds to TRBD1 (5 bases). The V gene's germline CDR1 is SGDLS and CDR2 YYNGEE. V shed 0 bases and J shed 11 bases, with 15 bases lying between them. The CDR3 extends over 14 amino acids. CDR3 in DNA: TGTGCCAGCAGCGTAGATGCGGGGGGGACCGCCATATATTTT. This encodes CASSVDAGGTAIYF.

The chain is built from TRBV2 and TRBJ2-5; 10 positions agree with TRBD1. V lost 7 bases to trimming and J lost 4 bases; unmatched junction nucleotides: 15. Looked up from germline, CDR1 is SNHLY and CDR2 is FYNNEI. CDR3 length equals 17 residues. The CDR3 loop is CASTTGFPGQGPETQYF. CDR3 DNA sequence: TGTGCCAGCACCACGGGGTTCCCGGGACAGGGGCCAGAGACCCAGTACTTC.

The rearrangement links TRBV9 to TRBJ2-3; D not certain. This CDR3 comprises 13 residues. V was clipped by 3 bases and J by 6 bases, with 11 bases between them. The germline CDR1 and CDR2 sequences are SGDLS and YYNGEE. The CDR3 DNA sequence: TGTGCCAGCAGCGACACTCTGCGGGATACGCAGTATTTT. Its translation: CASSDTLRDTQYF.

The chain recombines TRBV7-2 with TRBJ1-3; D may be TRBD1 (5 bases). V lost 6 bases and J lost 0, with 12 bases in between. The CDR3 is made up of 15 amino acids. Germline values: CDR1 SGHTA, CDR2 FQGNSA. In nucleotides, the CDR3 is TGTGCCAGCAGTTCTACCAGGGACTCTGGAAACACCATATATTTT. It codes for CASSSTRDSGNTIYF.

The genes are TRBV7-2 and TRBJ2-2; 11 bases line up with TRBD1. CDR3 length: 16 amino acids. Unmatched junction bases numbered 5, after V lost 6 bases and J lost 2 bases. Germline CDR1 reads SGHTA; CDR2 reads FQGNSA. The CDR3 loop is CASSRRTGGNTGELFF. CDR3 nucleotides: TGTGCCAGCAGTCGGAGGACAGGGGGCAACACCGGGGAGCTGTTTTTT.

V gene TRBV14 combines with J gene TRBJ2-7, with 7 bases that match TRBD2. V gave up 2 bases and J gave up 4 bases; unmatched junction bases: 8. The CDR3 totals 15 residues. From germline, CDR1 is SGHDN and CDR2 FVKESK. Written as DNA, the CDR3 is TGTGCCAGCAGCCAAATGACGGGAGGACTATACGAGCAGTACTTC. Amino acid sequence: CASSQMTGGLYEQYF.

Note on this clone: This specimen includes other DNA sequences encoding the same CDR3. The chain uses TRBV30 and TRBJ1-1; D gene ambiguous. V lost 2 bases to trimming and J lost 1 base, with 14 bases between them. Germline CDR1 GTSNPN, CDR2 SVGIG (reference sequence). The CDR3 is 15 residues long. CDR3 protein: CAWSSKGLANTEAFF. The CDR3 DNA reads TGTGCCTGGAGTAGTAAGGGTTTGGCGAACACTGAAGCTTTCTTT.

The chain couples TRBV5-1 to TRBJ2-3, with a possible D match to TRBD1 (6 bases). CDR3 length: 15 amino acids. Trimming pared 4 bases from V and 3 bases from J, leaving 15 bases between. Germline CDR1 reads SGHRS; CDR2 reads YFSETQ. CDR3 sequence reads: CASSPAQGGTDTQYF. As DNA, the CDR3 is TGCGCCAGCAGCCCGGCACAGGGTGGGACAGATACGCAGTATTTT.

The chain carries TRBV6-5 and TRBJ1-1; the D is unclear. The CDR3 runs to 16 residues. Trimming stripped 2 bases from V and 4 bases from J, with 17 bases between. The germline V gene encodes CDR1 MNHEY and CDR2 SVGAGI. CDR3 DNA sequence: TGTGCCAGCAGTTACACCCGGACCGCCGCTGGCACTGAAGCTTTCTTT. Its translation is CASSYTRTAAGTEAFF.

V is TRBV29-1 and J is TRBJ2-7, with 7 nucleotides matching TRBD1. CDR3 length: 13 residues. Germline CDR1 reads SQVTM; CDR2 reads ANQGSEA. The trim removed 4 bases at V and 1 base at J, leaving 4 bases unmatched. CDR3 DNA sequence: TGCAGCGTTGGCCGACAGGGATCCTACGAGCAGTACTTC. Encoded protein: CSVGRQGSYEQYF.

The chain links TRBV27 to TRBJ1-2; TRBD1 aligns across 11 bases. With 5 bases clipped from V and 1 base from J, the junction kept 9 bases outside the gene matches. This CDR3 is 17 amino acids long. CDR1 is MNHEY, CDR2 SMNVEV, per germline (reference sequence). The CDR3 region has the DNA TGTGCCAGCAGTCCGCTAGCTGGGACAGGGGGTAACTATGGCTACACCTTC. Protein: CASSPLAGTGGNYGYTF.

This clone was seen only a few times. V gene TRBV4-3 combines with J gene TRBJ1-1; weak D call: TRBD1 (6 bases). CDR3 length: 14 residues. V was cut by 4 bases and J by 3 bases, with 12 bases left in between. From germline, CDR1 is LGHNA and CDR2 YSLEER. The CDR3, as DNA: TGCGCCAGCAGCCTCGGACAGTCGGACACTGAAGCTTTCTTT. Protein sequence: CASSLGQSDTEAFF.

The gene calls are TRBV28 and TRBJ2-7; D might be TRBD2 (5 bases). Trimming shortened V by 6 bases and J by 4 bases, and 16 bases separated the two germline ends. There are 14 residues in the CDR3. Per the germline V gene, CDR1 is MDHEN and CDR2 is SYDVKM. As DNA, the CDR3 is TGTGCCAGCAGACTCGACTGGCCGGGATACGAGCAGTACTTC. Translating gives CASRLDWPGYEQYF.

The chain couples TRBV4-2 to TRBJ2-1; 7 bases are shared with TRBD2. This CDR3 contains 16 residues. Trimming cost V 0 bases and J 5 bases; bases outside gene matches: 7. CDR1 and CDR2 from the germline V gene are LGHNA and YNFKEQ. The CDR3 reads CASSQDRAGVDNEQFF. CDR3 DNA sequence: TGTGCCAGCAGCCAAGACCGGGCGGGAGTCGACAATGAGCAGTTCTTC.

J is TRBJ1-2 and V is TRBV10-3; TRBD1 agrees at 9 bases. The V segment lost 5 bases and the J segment 6 bases; nucleotides outside the gene matches: 4. This CDR3 region has 13 residues. Germline assignment: CDR1 ENHRY and CDR2 SYGVKD. CDR3: CAISSGQGDGYTF. The CDR3 DNA follows: TGTGCCATCAGTTCGGGACAGGGCGATGGCTACACCTTC.

The genes are TRBV15 and TRBJ2-1, with 8 nucleotides matching TRBD2. V shed 3 bases and J 9 bases; nucleotides not matched to a gene: 16. Germline V gene sequence: CDR1 LNHNV, CDR2 YYDKDF (reference sequence). The CDR3 consists of 17 residues. The chain's CDR3 is CATSSRGLATARREQFF. DNA of the CDR3: TGTGCCACCAGCAGCCGCGGACTAGCAACAGCCCGGCGTGAGCAGTTCTTC. Full variable domain (missing parts from reference TRBV15 and TRBJ2-1): DAMVIQNPRYQVTQFGKPVTLSCSQTLNHNVMYWYQQKSSQAPKLLFHYYDKDFNNEADTPDNFQSRRPNTSFCFLDIRSPGLGDTAMYLCATSSRGLATARREQFFGPGTRLTVL.

CDR3 sequence reads: CASSHPGGTSGVVVSYNEQFF. For the CDR3, the DNA is TGCGCCAGCAGCCACCCCGGCGGGACTAGCGGGGTGGTTGTGTCCTACAATGAGCAGTTCTTC. The chain couples TRBV4-3 to TRBJ2-1, with TRBD2 matching 13 bases. Germline loops: CDR1 LGHNA, CDR2 YSLEER. V gave up 3 bases and J gave up 1 base; unmatched junction bases: 15. This CDR3 region has 21 residues.

The rearrangement joins TRBV18 to TRBJ1-1; D is perhaps TRBD1 (5 bases). The germline V gene encodes CDR1 KGHSH and CDR2 LQKENI. The CDR3 runs to 12 residues. Deletions cut 0 bases from V and 11 bases from J, with 10 bases between. The CDR3: CASSPPVGDAFF. The DNA for the CDR3 is TGTGCCAGCTCACCACCGGTGGGGGACGCTTTCTTT. The full variable domain, rest sourced from reference TRBV18 and TRBJ1-1, is NAGVMQNPRHLVRRRGQEARLRCSPMKGHSHVYWYRQLPEEGLKFMVYLQKENIIDESGMPKERFSAEFPKEGPSILRIQQVVRGDSAAYFCASSPPVGDAFFGQGTRLTVV.

The V gene is TRBV5-8, the J gene TRBJ1-4, with D perhaps matching TRBD1 (5 bases). This CDR3 comprises 18 residues. V lost 3 bases to trimming and J lost 5 bases, with 23 bases between them. CDR1 SGHTS and CDR2 YDEGEE come from the germline V gene. The CDR3 loop reads CASSSLDRRRFSNEKLFF. CDR3 bases: TGTGCCAGCAGCTCTCTAGACAGACGACGATTTTCAAATGAAAAACTGTTTTTT. Using reference TRBV5-8 and TRBJ1-4 for the parts outside the CDR3, the full variable domain is EAGVTQSPTHLIKTRGQQATLRCSPISGHTSVYWYQQALGLGLQFLLWYDEGEERNRGNFPPRFSGRQFPNYSSELNVNALELEDSALYLCASSSLDRRRFSNEKLFFGSGTQLSVL.

This clone was observed a single time. The chain couples TRBV4-1 to TRBJ1-5; D is unclear. The germline V gene encodes CDR1 MGHRA and CDR2 YSYEKL. The CDR3 is 18 residues long. V lost 0 bases, J lost 0 bases, and 15 bases lay in between. CDR3 in amino acids: CASSQDVEAAYSNQPQHF. For the CDR3, the DNA is TGCGCCAGCAGCCAAGATGTCGAGGCGGCGTATAGCAATCAGCCCCAGCATTTT.

The rearrangement uses TRBV4-1 and TRBJ2-7; D is undetermined. The germline V and J ends were trimmed by 1 base and 3 bases, with 13 bases remaining between them. This CDR3 region has 15 residues. CDR1 is MGHRA, CDR2 YSYEKL, per germline. The CDR3: CASSQADPGLYEQYF. In DNA form, the CDR3 reads TGCGCCAGCAGCCAAGCTGACCCCGGGCTCTACGAGCAGTACTTC.

In its sample, this clone was seen a few times. V is TRBV15 and J is TRBJ2-1, with no clear D. Germline V gives CDR1 LNHNV, CDR2 YYDKDF (reference sequence). V lost 5 bases to trimming and J lost 4 bases, with 15 bases between them. This CDR3 has 15 residues. Written as DNA, the CDR3 is TGTGCCACCAGCGCCCGGACCCGACAATACAATGAGCAGTTCTTC. Translation: CATSARTRQYNEQFF.

The chain's CDR3 is CASSERGGPDVLTF. CDR3 in DNA: TGTGCCAGCAGTGAGAGGGGAGGCCCTGACGTCCTGACTTTC. The rearrangement uses TRBV6-1 and TRBJ2-6, with D perhaps TRBD2 (6 bases). Germline-derived CDR1 and CDR2 are MNHNS and SASEGT. CDR3 length: 14 amino acids. V was cut by 3 bases and J by 11 bases, with 14 bases left in between.

CDR3 sequence (DNA): TGCGCCAGCAGCCAAGATCGCGGGATCCCCTCCTACGAGCAGTACTTC. It translates to CASSQDRGIPSYEQYF. The V call is TRBV4-1, the J call TRBJ2-7, with a tentative D call TRBD2 (6 bases). Looked up from germline, CDR1 is MGHRA and CDR2 is YSYEKL. Trimming shortened V by 0 bases and J by 0 bases, and 12 bases separated the two germline ends. There are 16 residues in the CDR3.

The chain is built from TRBV6-6 and TRBJ2-4; 10 nucleotides agree with TRBD1. Germline V lookup: CDR1 MNHNY, CDR2 SVGAGI (reference sequence). This CDR3 contains 16 residues. With V trimmed by 2 bases and J by 8 bases, 9 bases remained unmatched. CDR3 residues: CASSYGLDRGQDIQYF. CDR3 nucleotide sequence: TGTGCCAGCAGTTACGGACTAGACAGGGGGCAGGACATTCAGTACTTC.

Points on this clone: A junction end diverges from the germline sequence, so it may reflect a read error. The CDR3 loop is CASNPTEGTEAFF. The CDR3 DNA sequence: TGTGCTAGCAACCCGACAGAGGGCACTGAAGCTTTCTTT. The gene calls are TRBV7-7 and TRBJ1-1; the D gene is possibly TRBD1 (5 bases). This CDR3 region has 13 residues. Looked up from germline, CDR1 is SSHAT and CDR2 is FNYEAQ (reference sequence).

This chain joins TRBV9 and TRBJ1-2; 9 bases align to TRBD1. From germline, CDR1 is SGDLS and CDR2 YYNGEE. V was pared by 1 base and J by 2 bases, with 3 bases of the junction left unmatched. The CDR3 is made up of 15 amino acids. The CDR3 region is CASSVRGQGNYGYTF. CDR3 coding DNA: TGTGCCAGCAGCGTAAGGGGACAGGGAAACTATGGCTACACCTTC.

The chain recombines TRBV4-3 with TRBJ1-1; D is unresolved. The CDR3 runs 15 residues. Germline CDR1 is LGHNA and CDR2 is YSLEER. V lost 3 bases, J lost 5 bases, and 16 bases lay in between. The CDR3 sequence: CASSQVLAVVTEAFF. Written as DNA, the CDR3 is TGCGCCAGCAGCCAGGTCTTAGCGGTGGTAACTGAAGCTTTCTTT.

Here the CDR3 DNA reads TGTGCCAGCTCACCACCTGGCGGACTTAATAGCAATCAGCCCCAGCATTTT. This sequence encodes CASSPPGGLNSNQPQHF. The V gene is TRBV18, the J gene TRBJ1-5, with unresolved D. The CDR3 consists of 17 residues. With 0 bases removed from V and 0 bases from J, the gap between germline ends came to 12 bases. CDR1 and CDR2 (germline): KGHSH, LQKENI.